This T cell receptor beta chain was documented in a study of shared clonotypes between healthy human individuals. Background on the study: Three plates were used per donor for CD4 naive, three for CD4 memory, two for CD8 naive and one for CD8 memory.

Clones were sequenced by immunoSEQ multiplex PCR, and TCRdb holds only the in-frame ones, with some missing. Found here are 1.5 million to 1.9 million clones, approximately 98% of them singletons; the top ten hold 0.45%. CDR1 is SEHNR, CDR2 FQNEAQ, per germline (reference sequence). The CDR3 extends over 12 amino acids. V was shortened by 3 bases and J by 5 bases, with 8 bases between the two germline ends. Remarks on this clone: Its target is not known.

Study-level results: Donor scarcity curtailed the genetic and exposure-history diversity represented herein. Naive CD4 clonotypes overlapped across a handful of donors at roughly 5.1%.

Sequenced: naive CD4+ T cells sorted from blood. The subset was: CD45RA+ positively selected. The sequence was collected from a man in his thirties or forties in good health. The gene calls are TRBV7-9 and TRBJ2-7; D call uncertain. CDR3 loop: CASSFTAHEQYF. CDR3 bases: TGTGCCAGCAGCTTCACGGCCCACGAGCAGTACTTC.